The clone carrying this T cell receptor (beta chain) showed up just once. Antigen specificity is unknown. These data belong to a study of shared clonotypes between healthy human individuals. Study-level findings and limits: Shared clonotypes: 4.5% to 5% naive CD4, roughly 4% naive CD8, about 2.4% memory CD4, more than 0.3% memory CD8.

Replicate PCRs run on sorted subsets employed roughly 190 ng DNA, approximately 30,000 T cell genomes. Method: immunoSEQ multiplex PCR; TCRdb's copy keeps in-frame clones and lacks some. Of about 1.5 million clones detected, about 96% appear once; the ten largest clones hold 1% to 1.5%. V was trimmed by 1 base and J by 4 bases, leaving 12 bases between them. This CDR3 spans 15 amino acids. The germline V gene has CDR1 SGDLS and CDR2 YYNGEE. A split of CD4+ cells into CD45RA+ naive and CD45RA-negative memory subsets was performed. The sequencing input was naive CD4+ T cells sorted from blood. As for subset: CD45RA+ positively selected. This TCR derives from a man aged 25-40 years in good health. The genes are TRBV9 and TRBJ2-1, with D possibly matching TRBD2 (5 bases). The CDR3 region is CASSVRVAPYNEQFF. The CDR3 nucleotides are TGTGCCAGCAGCGTAAGGGTAGCGCCATACAATGAGCAGTTCTTC.